These 2 T cell receptor beta chains were all obtained from the same sample, sequenced in a study of cytomegalovirus exposure and HLA in healthy donors. PCR was performed using 60 Vbeta and 13 Jbeta primers. Sequencing used immunoSEQ multiplex PCR; TCRdb keeps in-frame clones, though not all of them. The profile shows approximately 140,000 clones, over 60% of them singletons. The sample was PBMCs. All receptors come from a male donor in good health and CMV-seropositive.

V is TRBV2 and J is TRBJ1-1, with 8 nucleotides matching TRBD1. CDR3 length: 10 residues. In germline, CDR1 is SNHLY, CDR2 FYNNEI. After removal of 8 bases from V and 10 bases from J, the junction contained 3 bases not matched to a gene. CDR3 residues: CASRTGTAFF. CDR3 sequence (DNA): TGTGCCAGCCGGACAGGGACAGCTTTCTTT.

This chain links TRBV7-9 with TRBJ2-7; 7 bases align to TRBD2. Germline CDR1 is SEHNR and CDR2 is FQNEAQ (reference sequence). V gave up 6 bases and J gave up 3 bases; unmatched junction bases: 14. The CDR3 totals 16 residues. For the CDR3, the DNA is TGTGCCAGCAGTCAAACCGGGGGGACCAAACTCTACGAGCAGTACTTC. This sequence encodes CASSQTGGTKLYEQYF. The full variable domain, its missing parts supplied by reference TRBV7-9 and TRBJ2-7, is DTGVSQNPRHKITKRGQNVTFRCDPISEHNRLYWYRQTLGQGPEFLTYFQNEAQLEKSRLLSDRFSAERPKGSFSTLEIQRTEQGDSAMYLCASSQTGGTKLYEQYFGPGTRLTVT.